This TCR beta chain was found in a study of identical twins. MiXCR, applied by TCRdb to the 5' RACE reads, yields one record per CDR3 protein. The sample carries fewer than 550,000 distinct CDR3 sequences, 12% to 15% recorded once. The germline CDR1 and CDR2 sequences are ENHRY and SYGVKD. The CDR3 contains 12 residues. V lost 7 bases and J 4 bases, leaving 7 bases between the germline ends. These sequences were also reported in another study, on yellow fever vaccine responses in identical twins.

The source material was CD4+ T cells sorted from blood. V and J are TRBV10-3 and TRBJ1-4; D is undetermined. This clonotype was obtained from a woman aged 18-29 years in good health. In DNA, the CDR3 is TGTGCCATCAACCTGGGTAATGAAAAACTGTTTTTT. This sequence encodes CAINLGNEKLFF.